This TCR beta chain was identified in a study of beta chain features in type 1 diabetes. The study's findings and limits: VDJ junctions sequenced from type 1 diabetes patients showed fewer insertions and more deletions.

Sequenced material consisted of expressed TCRB transcripts (all of the isolated RNA was reverse transcribed). Profiling relied on immunoSEQ multiplex PCR, and the TCRdb table lists in-frame clones only, not all of them. The data show hundreds of thousands of clones, 30% seen once. A note on this clone: Its antigen is undetermined.

The germline CDR1 and CDR2 sequences are LGHNA and YSLEER. V dropped 0 bases and J dropped 7; count of bases not matched to a gene: 8. This CDR3 is 16 amino acids long. By way of CD45RO/CCR7/CD25/CD127/CD95/CD27, the CD4+ regulatory, stem cell-like memory, central memory and naive cells were sorted. Populations isolated by sorting all had purity greater than 95%. Sequencing used naive CD4+ T cells from blood. V is TRBV4-3 and J is TRBJ2-1, with 8 bases that match TRBD2. The TCR originated in a young man in good health. The CDR3 loop reads CASSQEPAGVKNEQFF. CDR3 nucleotides: TGCGCCAGCAGCCAAGAGCCAGCGGGAGTAAAGAATGAGCAGTTCTTC.